The clone carrying this T cell receptor (beta chain) appeared a few times. As yet, its antigen is unknown. The data derive from a study of cytomegalovirus exposure and HLA in healthy donors. Study results and limitations: Presence/absence analyses rested on an assumption that sequencing depth was roughly uniform across donors. Later analysis showed TCR association rates varying by HLA locus, highest for DRB1 and lowest for HLA-C.

Both 60 Vbeta primers and 13 Jbeta primers went into the PCR. Repertoires were generated with immunoSEQ multiplex PCR, while TCRdb's copy carries only in-frame clones and drops some. The sample has around 91,000 clones, about 89% seen once; the top ten hold 8.5% to 10%. Nominal health characterized the donors when sampled, though unrecorded immune exposures were likely. The V segment lost 4 bases and the J segment 7 bases; nucleotides outside the gene matches: 5. The CDR3 length is 14 residues. Per the germline V gene, CDR1 is SGHRS and CDR2 is YFSETQ. This rearrangement joins TRBV5-1 to TRBJ1-4; 9 nucleotides agree with TRBD1. The sequenced material came from PBMCs. The TCR was taken from a man aged 30-40 years in good health and CMV-seropositive. For the CDR3, the DNA is TGCGCCAGCAGCGCTGGACAGGGGCGTGAAAAACTGTTTTTT. It yields the protein CASSAGQGREKLFF.